The present T cell receptor beta chain was sequenced within a study of T-cell memory formation after mild COVID-19. The overall study: The study found TCR clusters largely donor specific.

Study results and limitations: CD4+ clones that contracted lay mainly in CM and EM; CD8+ ones lay in EMRA. Contracting clones from day 15 to 85 showed balanced CD4/CD8; later expanders favored CD4+.

The sample holds a few counts of this clonotype. Its matching antigen is unknown. Per germline, CDR1 SEHNR and CDR2 FQNEAQ (reference sequence). V was trimmed by 1 base and J by 1 base, leaving 10 bases between them. This CDR3 has 15 residues. UMIs and sample barcodes were carried by the TCR alpha and TCR beta cDNA libraries that 5'RACE produced using constant-segment primers. TCRdb re-called the 5' RACE reads with MiXCR, one entry per CDR3 protein. Among fewer than 650,000 distinct CDR3 sequences, roughly 20% were seen once, and the ten largest hold about 8.4%. The TCR was taken from an adult woman who had mild COVID-19 (a few samples of this study predate the infection). Cell type and time point are not known. The sequenced sample consisted of PBMCs or a T cell subset sorted from them (not recorded which). The chain uses TRBV7-9 and TRBJ1-2, with D uncertain. This chain's CDR3 is CASSLVGSFNYGYTF. Here the CDR3 DNA reads TGTGCCAGCAGCTTAGTAGGCAGCTTTAACTATGGCTACACCTTC.